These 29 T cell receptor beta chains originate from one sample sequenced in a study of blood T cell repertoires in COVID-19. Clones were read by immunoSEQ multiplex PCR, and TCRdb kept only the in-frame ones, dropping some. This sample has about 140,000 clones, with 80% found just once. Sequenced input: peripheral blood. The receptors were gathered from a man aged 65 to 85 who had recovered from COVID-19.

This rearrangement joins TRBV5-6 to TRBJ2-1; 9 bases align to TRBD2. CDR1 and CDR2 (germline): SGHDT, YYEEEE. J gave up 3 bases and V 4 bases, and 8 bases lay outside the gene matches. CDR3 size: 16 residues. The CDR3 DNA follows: TGTGCCAGCAGCCAAACCGGACTAGCGTTCTACAATGAGCAGTTCTTC. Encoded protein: CASSQTGLAFYNEQFF.

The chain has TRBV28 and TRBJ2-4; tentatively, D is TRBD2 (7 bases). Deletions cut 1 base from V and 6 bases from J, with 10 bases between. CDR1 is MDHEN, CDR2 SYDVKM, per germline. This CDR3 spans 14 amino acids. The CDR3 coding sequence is TGTGCCAGCAGTTTATCAGGGGAGGGAAACATTCAGTACTTC. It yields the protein CASSLSGEGNIQYF.

The CDR3 spells CASVDRSGNTIYF. CDR3 DNA sequence: TGTGCCAGCGTCGACAGGAGTGGAAACACCATATATTTT. This chain connects TRBV19 to TRBJ1-3; a possible D gene is TRBD1 (6 bases). The CDR3 spans 13 residues. Deletions cut 9 bases from V and 3 bases from J, with 12 bases between. Germline CDR1 and CDR2: LNHDA and SQIVND (reference sequence).

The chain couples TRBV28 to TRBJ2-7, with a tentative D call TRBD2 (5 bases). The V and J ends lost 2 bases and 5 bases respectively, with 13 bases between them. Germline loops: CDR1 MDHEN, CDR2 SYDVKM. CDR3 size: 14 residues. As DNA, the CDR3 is TGTGCCAGCAGTTTAGTAGCGCCTACCCACGAGCAGTACTTC. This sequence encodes CASSLVAPTHEQYF.

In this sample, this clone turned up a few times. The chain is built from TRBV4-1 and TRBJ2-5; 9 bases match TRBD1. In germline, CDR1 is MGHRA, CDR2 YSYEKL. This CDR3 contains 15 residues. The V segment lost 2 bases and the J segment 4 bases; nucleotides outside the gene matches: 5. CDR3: CASSQRTGVTETQYF. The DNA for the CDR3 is TGCGCCAGCAGCCAACGGACAGGGGTTACAGAGACCCAGTACTTC.

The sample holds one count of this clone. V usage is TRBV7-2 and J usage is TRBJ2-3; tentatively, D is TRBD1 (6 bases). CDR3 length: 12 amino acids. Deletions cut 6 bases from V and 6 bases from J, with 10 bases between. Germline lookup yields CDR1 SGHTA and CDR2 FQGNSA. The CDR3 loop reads CASSSRGDTQYF. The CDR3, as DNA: TGTGCCAGCAGTTCGAGGGGGGATACGCAGTATTTT.

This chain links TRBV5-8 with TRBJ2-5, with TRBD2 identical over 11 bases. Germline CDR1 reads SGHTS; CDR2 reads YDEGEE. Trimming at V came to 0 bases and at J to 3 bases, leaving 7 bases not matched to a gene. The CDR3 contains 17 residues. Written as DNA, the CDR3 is TGTGCCAGCAGCTTGGGGCGACTAGCGGGGCGGGAAGAGACCCAGTACTTC. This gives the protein CASSLGRLAGREETQYF.

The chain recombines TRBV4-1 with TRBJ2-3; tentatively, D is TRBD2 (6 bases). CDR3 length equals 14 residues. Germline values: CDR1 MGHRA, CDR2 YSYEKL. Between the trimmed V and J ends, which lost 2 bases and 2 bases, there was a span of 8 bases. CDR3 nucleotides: TGCGCCAGCAGCCAACCGGACTACACAGATACGCAGTATTTT. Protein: CASSQPDYTDTQYF.

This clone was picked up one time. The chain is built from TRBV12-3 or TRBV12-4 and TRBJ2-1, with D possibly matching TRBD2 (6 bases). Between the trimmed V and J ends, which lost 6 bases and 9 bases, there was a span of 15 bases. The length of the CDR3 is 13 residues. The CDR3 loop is CASSPSSVGEQFF. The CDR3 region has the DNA TGTGCCAGCAGCCCTTCTAGCGTAGGTGAGCAGTTCTTC.

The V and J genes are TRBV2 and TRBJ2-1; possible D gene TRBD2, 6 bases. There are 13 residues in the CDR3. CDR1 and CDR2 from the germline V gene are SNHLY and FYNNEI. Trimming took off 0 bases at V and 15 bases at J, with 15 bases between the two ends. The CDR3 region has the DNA TGTGCCAGCAGTGAAGCGCTTACTAGCTTTCCGTTCTTC. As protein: CASSEALTSFPFF.

The CDR3 here is CASSKDLILVGFAPEDSSYEQYF. The CDR3 DNA follows: TGTGCCAGCAGCAAAGACTTAATTTTAGTCGGGTTCGCCCCTGAGGACAGCTCCTACGAGCAGTACTTC. This chain links TRBV21-1 with TRBJ2-7; the table names TRBD1, a call not compared with the DNA. TRBV21-1 is recorded as a pseudogene. The CDR3 covers 23 residues.

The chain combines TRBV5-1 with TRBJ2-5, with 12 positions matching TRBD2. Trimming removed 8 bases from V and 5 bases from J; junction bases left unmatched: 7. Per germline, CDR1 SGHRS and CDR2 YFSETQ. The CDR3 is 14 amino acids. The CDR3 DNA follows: TGCGCCAGTAAGACTAGCGGGGGTTGGGAGACCCAGTACTTC. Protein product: CASKTSGGWETQYF.

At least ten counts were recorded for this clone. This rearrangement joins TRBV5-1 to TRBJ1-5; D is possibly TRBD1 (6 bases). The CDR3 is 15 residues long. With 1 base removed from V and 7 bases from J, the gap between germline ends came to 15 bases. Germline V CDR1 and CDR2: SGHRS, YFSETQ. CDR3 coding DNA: TGCGCCAGCAGCTTGTCGGGACAACAAGGACAGCCCCAGCATTTT. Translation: CASSLSGQQGQPQHF.

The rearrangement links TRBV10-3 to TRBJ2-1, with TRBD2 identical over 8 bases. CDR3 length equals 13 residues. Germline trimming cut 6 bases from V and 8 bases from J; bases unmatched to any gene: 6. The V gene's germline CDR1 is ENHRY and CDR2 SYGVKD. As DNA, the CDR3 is TGTGCCATCAGCATACTCGGGGGGGATGAGCAGTTCTTC. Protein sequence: CAISILGGDEQFF.

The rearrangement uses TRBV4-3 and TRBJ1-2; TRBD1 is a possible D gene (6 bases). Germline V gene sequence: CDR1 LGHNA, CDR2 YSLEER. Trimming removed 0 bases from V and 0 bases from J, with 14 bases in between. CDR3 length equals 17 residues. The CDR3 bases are TGCGCCAGCAGCCAAGACCCGGACAGCTCGACTAACTATGGCTACACCTTC. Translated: CASSQDPDSSTNYGYTF.

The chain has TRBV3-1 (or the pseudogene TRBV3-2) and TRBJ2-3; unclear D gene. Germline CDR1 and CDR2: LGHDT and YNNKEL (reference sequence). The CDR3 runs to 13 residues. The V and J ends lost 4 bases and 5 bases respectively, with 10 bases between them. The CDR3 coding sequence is TGTGCCAGCAGCCGCCTGACTGGAGATACGCAGTATTTT. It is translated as CASSRLTGDTQYF.

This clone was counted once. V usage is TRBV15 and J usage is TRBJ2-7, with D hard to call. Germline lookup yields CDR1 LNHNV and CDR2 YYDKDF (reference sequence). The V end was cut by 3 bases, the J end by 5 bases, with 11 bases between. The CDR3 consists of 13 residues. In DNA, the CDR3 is TGTGCCACCAGCAGGCCCGACATCGACGAGCAGTACTTC. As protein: CATSRPDIDEQYF.

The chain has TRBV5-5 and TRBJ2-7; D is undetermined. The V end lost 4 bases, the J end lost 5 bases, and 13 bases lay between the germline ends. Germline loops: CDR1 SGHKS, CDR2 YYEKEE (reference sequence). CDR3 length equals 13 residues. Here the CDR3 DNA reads TGTGCCAGCAGCCTAAACCCGAAAGACGAGCAGTACTTC. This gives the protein CASSLNPKDEQYF.

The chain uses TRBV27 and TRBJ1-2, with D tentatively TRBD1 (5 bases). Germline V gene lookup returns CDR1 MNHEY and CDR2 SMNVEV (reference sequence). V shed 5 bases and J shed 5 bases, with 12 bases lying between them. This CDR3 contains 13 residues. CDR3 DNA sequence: TGTGCCAGCAGTCGGACAACAGGTTATGGCTACACCTTC. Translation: CASSRTTGYGYTF.

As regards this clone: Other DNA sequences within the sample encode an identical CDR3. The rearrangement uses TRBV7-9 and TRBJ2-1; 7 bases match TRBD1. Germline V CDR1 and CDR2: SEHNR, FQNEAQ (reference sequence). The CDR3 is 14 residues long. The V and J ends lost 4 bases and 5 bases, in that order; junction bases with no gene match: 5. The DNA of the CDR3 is TGTGCCAGCAGCTCCAGAACAGGGGACAATGAGCAGTTCTTC. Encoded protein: CASSSRTGDNEQFF. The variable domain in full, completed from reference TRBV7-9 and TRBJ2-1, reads DTGVSQNPRHKITKRGQNVTFRCDPISEHNRLYWYRQTLGQGPEFLTYFQNEAQLEKSRLLSDRFSAERPKGSFSTLEIQRTEQGDSAMYLCASSSRTGDNEQFFGPGTRLTVL.

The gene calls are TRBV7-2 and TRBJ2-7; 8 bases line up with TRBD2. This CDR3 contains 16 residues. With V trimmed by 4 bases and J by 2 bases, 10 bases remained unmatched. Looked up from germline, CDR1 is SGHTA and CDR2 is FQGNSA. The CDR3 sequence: CASSSGLAGLPYEQYF. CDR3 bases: TGTGCCAGCAGCTCCGGGCTAGCGGGCCTCCCCTACGAGCAGTACTTC.

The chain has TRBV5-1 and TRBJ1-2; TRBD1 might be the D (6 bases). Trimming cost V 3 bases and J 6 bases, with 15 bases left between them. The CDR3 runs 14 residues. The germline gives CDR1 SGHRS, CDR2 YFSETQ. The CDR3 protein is CASSSLTGLNGYTF. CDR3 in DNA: TGCGCCAGCAGCTCCCTTACAGGGTTAAATGGCTACACCTTC.

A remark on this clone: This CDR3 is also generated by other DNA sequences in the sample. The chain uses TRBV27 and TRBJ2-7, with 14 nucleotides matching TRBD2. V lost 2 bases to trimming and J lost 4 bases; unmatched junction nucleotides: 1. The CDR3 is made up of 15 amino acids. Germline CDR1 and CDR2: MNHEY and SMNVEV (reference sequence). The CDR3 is CASSLGTSGRYEQYF. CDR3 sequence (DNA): TGTGCCAGCAGTTTAGGGACTAGCGGGAGATACGAGCAGTACTTC.

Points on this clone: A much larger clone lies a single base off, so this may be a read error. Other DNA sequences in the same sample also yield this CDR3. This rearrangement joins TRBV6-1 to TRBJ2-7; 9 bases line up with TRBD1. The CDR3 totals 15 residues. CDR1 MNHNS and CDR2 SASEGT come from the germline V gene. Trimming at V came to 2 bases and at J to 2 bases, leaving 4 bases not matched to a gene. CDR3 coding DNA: TGTGCCAGCAGTGAATGGGGACAGGGAGCCTACGAGCAGTACTTC. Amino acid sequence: CASSEWGQGAYEQYF.

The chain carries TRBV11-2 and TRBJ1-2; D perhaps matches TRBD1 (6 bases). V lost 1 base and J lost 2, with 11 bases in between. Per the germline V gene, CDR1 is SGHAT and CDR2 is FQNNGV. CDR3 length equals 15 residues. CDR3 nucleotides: TGTGCCAGCAGCTTAGCCCTCGGACAGAACTATGGCTACACCTTC. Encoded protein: CASSLALGQNYGYTF.

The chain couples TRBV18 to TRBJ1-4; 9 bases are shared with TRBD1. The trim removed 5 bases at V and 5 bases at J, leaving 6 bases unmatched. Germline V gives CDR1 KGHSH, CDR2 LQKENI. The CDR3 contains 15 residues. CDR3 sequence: CASSSTGTGNEKLFF. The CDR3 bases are TGTGCCAGCTCAAGTACCGGGACAGGGAATGAAAAACTGTTTTTT.

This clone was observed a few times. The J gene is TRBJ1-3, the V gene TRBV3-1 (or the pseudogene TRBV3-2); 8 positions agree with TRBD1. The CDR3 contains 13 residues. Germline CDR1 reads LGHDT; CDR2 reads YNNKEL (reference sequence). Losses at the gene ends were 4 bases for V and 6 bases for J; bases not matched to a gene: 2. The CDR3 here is CASSPGGVNTIYF. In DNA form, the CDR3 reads TGTGCCAGCAGCCCAGGGGGCGTAAACACCATATATTTT.

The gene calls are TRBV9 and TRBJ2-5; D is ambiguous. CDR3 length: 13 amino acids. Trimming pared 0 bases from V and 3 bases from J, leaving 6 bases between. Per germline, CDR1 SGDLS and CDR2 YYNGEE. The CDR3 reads CASSVGHEETQYF. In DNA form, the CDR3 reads TGTGCCAGCAGCGTAGGGCACGAAGAGACCCAGTACTTC.

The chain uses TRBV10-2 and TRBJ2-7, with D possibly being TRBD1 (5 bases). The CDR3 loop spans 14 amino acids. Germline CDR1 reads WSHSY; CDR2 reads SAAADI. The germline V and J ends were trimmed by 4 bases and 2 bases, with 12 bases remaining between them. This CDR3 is CASSGAAGTYEQYF. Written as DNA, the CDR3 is TGCGCCAGCAGTGGGGCGGCAGGGACCTACGAGCAGTACTTC.